Below are 25 T cell receptor beta chains sequenced from a single sample in a study of T cells in Graves' hyperthyroidism and ophthalmopathy. Amplified TCR beta CDR3 regions came from RNA transcripts. First-round RT-PCR with HTBI primers amplified the TCR CDR3 region. One entry per CDR3 protein, called by TCRdb with MiXCR from the multiplex PCR reads. The table includes around 420,000 distinct CDR3 sequences, roughly an eighth detected once. Specimen: blood. Receptor source: a woman aged 18-29 years with Graves' hyperthyroidism.

The sample holds a few counts of this clonotype. The chain joins TRBV6-1 to TRBJ2-3, with 10 bases that match TRBD2. With V trimmed by 6 bases and J by 1 base, 13 bases remained unmatched. The CDR3 spans 18 residues. The germline CDR1 and CDR2 sequences are MNHNS and SASEGT. Written as DNA, the CDR3 is TGTGCCAGCAGGAAATGGACTAGCGGTACGAGTGGCACAGATACGCAGTATTTT. This encodes CASRKWTSGTSGTDTQYF.

This clonotype was recorded at least ten times. This chain uses TRBV12-3 or TRBV12-4 with TRBJ2-5; 9 nucleotides agree with TRBD2. This CDR3 has 13 residues. V was clipped by 9 bases and J by 7 bases; unmatched bases: 9. The CDR3 DNA reads as TGTGCCAGAGCGGGGGGCCTCGAAGCGACCCAGTACTTC. This translates into CARAGGLEATQYF.

In its sample, this clonotype was seen many times. This chain joins TRBV6-2 or TRBV6-3 and TRBJ1-2; 7 nucleotides line up with TRBD1. Germline V gene data show CDR1 as MNHEY and CDR2 as SVGEGT. V gave up 2 bases and J gave up 0 bases; unmatched junction bases: 6. There are 16 residues in the CDR3. The CDR3 sequence is CASSYRQGTTNYGYTF. The CDR3 DNA sequence: TGTGCCAGCAGTTACCGACAGGGAACCACTAACTATGGCTACACCTTC.

This clonotype was observed a few times. CDR3 sequence: CASSRRGRNTEAFF. The CDR3 DNA follows: TGTGCCAGCAGTCGGCGGGGCCGGAACACTGAAGCTTTCTTT. This rearrangement joins TRBV11-2 to TRBJ1-1; D might be TRBD1 (5 bases). The CDR3 has 14 residues. Trimming pared 6 bases from V and 1 base from J, leaving 12 bases between. Germline V gene sequence: CDR1 SGHAT, CDR2 FQNNGV.

This clonotype was picked up many times. This sequence joins TRBV5-1 and TRBJ2-2, with 7 bases fitting TRBD1. Germline values: CDR1 SGHRS, CDR2 YFSETQ. J was trimmed by 5 bases and V by 0 bases; bases with no gene match: 4. The CDR3 spans 15 residues. In nucleotides, the CDR3 is TGCGCCAGCAGCTTGGTACAGGGGTGGACCGGGGAGCTGTTTTTT. Translation: CASSLVQGWTGELFF.

This clonotype was picked up many times. The rearrangement links TRBV12-3 or TRBV12-4 to TRBJ1-5; D not certain. V shed 4 bases and J shed 2 bases, with 15 bases lying between them. The CDR3 sequence is 16 residues long. The CDR3 DNA sequence: TGTGCCAGCAGTTCAGTGGCGCTCCGGGGCAATCAGCCCCAGCATTTT. It is translated as CASSSVALRGNQPQHF.

This clonotype came up a few times. The gene calls are TRBV7-2 and TRBJ2-5; 8 bases are a match to TRBD1. Germline lookup yields CDR1 SGHTA and CDR2 FQGNSA. Trimming removed 5 bases from V and 5 bases from J; junction bases left unmatched: 7. This CDR3 contains 14 residues. In DNA, the CDR3 is TGTGCCAGCAGCCACACAGGGGGGTTGGAGACCCAGTACTTC. Encoded protein: CASSHTGGLETQYF.

This clonotype was observed a few times. The V gene is TRBV19, the J gene TRBJ1-5, with D possibly matching TRBD1 (6 bases). In germline, CDR1 is LNHDA, CDR2 SQIVND (reference sequence). The V gene lost 4 bases and the J gene lost 1 base, with 14 bases spanning the gap. This CDR3 has 16 residues. The chain's CDR3 is CASSTLGGISNQPQHF. CDR3 in DNA: TGTGCCAGTAGTACACTTGGGGGCATCAGCAATCAGCCCCAGCATTTT.

This chain links TRBV4-1 with TRBJ2-1, with TRBD2 matching over 11 bases. Germline CDR1 is MGHRA and CDR2 is YSYEKL. V dropped 3 bases and J dropped 4; count of bases not matched to a gene: 5. The CDR3 runs 16 residues. The CDR3 loop is CASSHPGTSGYNEQFF. The CDR3 DNA is TGCGCCAGCAGCCACCCCGGGACTAGCGGATACAATGAGCAGTTCTTC.

Many counts were recorded for this clonotype. The chain links TRBV28 to TRBJ1-1; D call uncertain. Trimming pared 2 bases from V and 1 base from J, leaving 8 bases between. The CDR3 extends over 14 amino acids. In germline, CDR1 is MDHEN, CDR2 SYDVKM. The CDR3 reads CASSLRLQNTEAFF. In nucleotides, the CDR3 is TGTGCCAGCAGTTTACGGCTGCAGAACACTGAAGCTTTCTTT.

This clonotype came up many times. J is TRBJ2-1 and V is TRBV27, with D possibly matching TRBD2 (5 bases). Trimming removed 5 bases from V and 5 bases from J, with 7 bases in between. This CDR3 is 12 amino acids long. Germline CDR1 reads MNHEY; CDR2 reads SMNVEV (reference sequence). The CDR3 nucleotides are TGTGCCAGCAGTACTAGAAACAATGAGCAGTTCTTC. Amino acid sequence: CASSTRNNEQFF.

This clonotype was recorded a few times. The chain couples TRBV4-2 to TRBJ2-3, with 15 bases matching TRBD2. The CDR3 spans 17 residues. The trim removed 3 bases at V and 4 bases at J, leaving 5 bases unmatched. CDR1 is LGHNA and CDR2 is YNFKEQ in the germline V gene. CDR3 in amino acids: CASSQNGLAGGADTQYF. DNA for the CDR3: TGTGCCAGCAGCCAGAACGGACTAGCGGGAGGGGCAGATACGCAGTATTTT.

The table lists this clonotype with a few counts. CDR3 coding DNA: TGTGCCAGCAGCATTGACAGGGGGAGATACAATGAGCAGTTCTTC. Amino acids: CASSIDRGRYNEQFF. V is TRBV7-2 and J is TRBJ2-1; TRBD1 matches at 9 bases. V gave up 5 bases and J gave up 4 bases; unmatched junction bases: 6. This CDR3 comprises 15 residues. The V gene's germline CDR1 is SGHTA and CDR2 FQGNSA.

This clonotype was detected only a few times. This chain links TRBV30 with TRBJ1-3; no definite D call. Trimming removed 3 bases from V and 0 bases from J, with 12 bases in between. Per germline, CDR1 GTSNPN and CDR2 SVGIG (reference sequence). The CDR3 contains 15 residues. The CDR3 sequence: CAWRVVAFSGNTIYF. The CDR3 bases are TGTGCCTGGAGGGTTGTAGCGTTCTCTGGAAACACCATATATTTT. The full variable domain, in which reference TRBV30 and TRBJ1-3 provide the parts outside the CDR3, is SQTIHQWPATLVQPVGSPLSLECTVEGTSNPNLYWYRQAAGRGLQLLFYSVGIGQISSEVPQNLSASRPQDRQFILSSKKLLLSDSGFYLCAWRVVAFSGNTIYFGEGSWLTVV.

The chain joins TRBV5-1 to TRBJ2-1; no reliable D call. Deletions cut 0 bases from V and 2 bases from J, with 9 bases between. The CDR3 covers 15 residues. Germline V lookup: CDR1 SGHRS, CDR2 YFSETQ. The CDR3 DNA reads TGCGCCAGCAGCTTGGCCGGGTCCACCTACAATGAGCAGTTCTTC. Protein sequence: CASSLAGSTYNEQFF.

This clonotype came up many times. This chain uses TRBV20-1 with TRBJ2-7; 10 bases map to TRBD1. The J segment lost 7 bases and the V segment lost 3 bases, leaving 12 bases of the junction unmatched. This CDR3 is built from 15 residues. CDR1 and CDR2 (germline): DFQATT, SNEGSKA (reference sequence). The CDR3 DNA reads TGCAGTGCTAGGACAGGGGGCGGAAGAACGGGTGAGCAGTACTTC. It codes for CSARTGGGRTGEQYF.

This clonotype was recorded a few times. The chain has TRBV9 and TRBJ2-7, with D tentatively TRBD2 (5 bases). V gave up 0 bases and J gave up 2 bases, with 12 bases separating them. CDR1 is SGDLS and CDR2 is YYNGEE in the germline V gene. CDR3 length: 15 amino acids. The CDR3 region has the DNA TGTGCCAGCAGCGTAGGAGTTGCTAGCACCTACGAGCAGTACTTC. Translating gives CASSVGVASTYEQYF.

This chain connects TRBV20-1 to TRBJ2-1, with 11 positions matching TRBD2. CDR3 length: 16 amino acids. The J segment lost 8 bases and the V segment lost 5 bases, leaving 14 bases of the junction unmatched. Germline V gives CDR1 DFQATT, CDR2 SNEGSKA (reference sequence). The CDR3 protein is CSAPQPTSGSSYEQFF. CDR3 sequence (DNA): TGCAGTGCTCCCCAACCCACTAGCGGGAGTTCTTATGAGCAGTTCTTC.

This clonotype was observed many times. The J gene is TRBJ2-2, the V gene TRBV7-8; 8 bases match TRBD2. With V trimmed by 5 bases and J by 5 bases, 16 bases remained unmatched. CDR1 is SGHVS, CDR2 FQNEAQ, per germline. The CDR3 contains 18 residues. The CDR3 coding sequence is TGTGCCAGCAGCGCGAGGCTTAGCGGGATCGTCCTTACCGGGGAGCTGTTTTTT. Translated: CASSARLSGIVLTGELFF.

The sample holds many counts of this clonotype. This chain connects TRBV27 to TRBJ2-4, with a tentative D call TRBD2 (6 bases). V shed 6 bases and J shed 0 bases, with 15 bases lying between them. Germline values: CDR1 MNHEY, CDR2 SMNVEV (reference sequence). CDR3 length: 16 residues. The CDR3 here is CASRRSGILAKNIQYF. The CDR3 DNA sequence: TGTGCCAGCAGACGTAGCGGAATCTTAGCCAAAAACATTCAGTACTTC.

The chain employs TRBV19 and TRBJ2-5; 12 bases agree with TRBD1. Germline CDR1 is LNHDA and CDR2 is SQIVND (reference sequence). The CDR3 covers 15 residues. V was clipped by 3 bases and J by 4 bases; unmatched bases: 3. The DNA of the CDR3 is TGTGCCAGTAGTATGGGGGACAGGGGGCCAGAGACCCAGTACTTC. Translating it yields CASSMGDRGPETQYF.

In regard to this clonotype: The CDR3 does not end in the conserved phenylalanine or tryptophan, so this is likely a read error. The rearrangement joins TRBV28 to TRBJ1-2, with D possibly TRBD1 on 6 matching bases. CDR3 length: 14 residues. The V and J ends lost 6 bases and 1 base respectively, with 12 bases between them. Germline CDR1 MDHEN, CDR2 SYDVKM. CDR3 in DNA: TGTGCCAGCAGCCAAACAGGGATTAACTATGGCTACACCCTC. It encodes CASSQTGINYGYTL.

This clonotype appeared a few times. The chain couples TRBV4-1 to TRBJ2-1; either TRBD1 or TRBD2 may supply D (6 bases each). Germline V gene sequence: CDR1 MGHRA, CDR2 YSYEKL. This CDR3 has 16 amino acids. V was clipped by 4 bases and J by 0 bases, with 13 bases between them. The CDR3 DNA reads TGCGCCAGCAGCCCATCGGGGGCAGGCTCCTACAATGAGCAGTTCTTC. Amino acids: CASSPSGAGSYNEQFF.

This clonotype was observed at least ten times. J is TRBJ1-1 and V is TRBV6-1, with D possibly TRBD1 on 5 matching bases. The germline CDR1 and CDR2 sequences are MNHNS and SASEGT. V was cut by 5 bases and J by 3 bases, with 10 bases left in between. The CDR3 consists of 13 residues. CDR3 coding DNA: TGTGCCAGCAGTTTGGGGCAGGACACTGAAGCTTTCTTT. This codes for CASSLGQDTEAFF.

There are many counts of this clonotype. V usage is TRBV4-1 and J usage is TRBJ2-3; the match to TRBD2 covers 10 bases. CDR3 length: 17 residues. The J segment lost 3 bases and the V segment lost 4 bases, leaving 10 bases of the junction unmatched. Germline V CDR1 and CDR2: MGHRA, YSYEKL. CDR3: CASSLWASGSRTDTQYF. CDR3 in DNA: TGCGCCAGCAGCCTCTGGGCTAGCGGGAGTAGAACAGATACGCAGTATTTT.